This T cell receptor (beta chain) was identified during a study of T cells after yellow fever vaccination. With 4 bases clipped from V and 5 bases from J, the junction kept 8 bases outside the gene matches. In germline, CDR1 is MDHEN, CDR2 SYDVKM. The CDR3 has 16 amino acids. TCRdb reprocessed the 5' RACE reads via MiXCR and lists one record per CDR3 protein. The sample contains about 350,000 distinct CDR3 sequences, roughly 11% of which appear only once. This specimen was PBMCs, taken on the day of the first yellow fever vaccination. This clonotype was obtained from a man aged 18 to 30 who received the YFV17D yellow fever vaccine. J is TRBJ2-7 and V is TRBV28; 13 bases are a match to TRBD2. The CDR3 region is CASSSPGLAGIHEQYV. Here the CDR3 DNA reads TGTGCCAGCAGTTCGCCGGGACTAGCGGGAATCCACGAGCAGTACGTC.